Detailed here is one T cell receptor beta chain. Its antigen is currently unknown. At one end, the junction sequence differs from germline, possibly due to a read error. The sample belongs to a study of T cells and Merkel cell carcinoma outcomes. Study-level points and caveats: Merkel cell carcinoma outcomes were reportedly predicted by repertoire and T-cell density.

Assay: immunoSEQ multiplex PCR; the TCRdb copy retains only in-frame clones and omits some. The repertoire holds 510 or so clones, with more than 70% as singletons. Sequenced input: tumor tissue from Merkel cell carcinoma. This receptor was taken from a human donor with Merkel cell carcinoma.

CDR3 protein: CVSSVWRDFTDTQYF. The CDR3 DNA reads as TGTGTCAGCAGCGTTTGGAGGGACTTCACAGATACGCAGTATTTT. The chain couples TRBV9 to TRBJ2-3; D might be TRBD2 (6 bases). The CDR3 extends over 15 amino acids. The germline CDR1 and CDR2 sequences are SGDLS and YYNGEE.